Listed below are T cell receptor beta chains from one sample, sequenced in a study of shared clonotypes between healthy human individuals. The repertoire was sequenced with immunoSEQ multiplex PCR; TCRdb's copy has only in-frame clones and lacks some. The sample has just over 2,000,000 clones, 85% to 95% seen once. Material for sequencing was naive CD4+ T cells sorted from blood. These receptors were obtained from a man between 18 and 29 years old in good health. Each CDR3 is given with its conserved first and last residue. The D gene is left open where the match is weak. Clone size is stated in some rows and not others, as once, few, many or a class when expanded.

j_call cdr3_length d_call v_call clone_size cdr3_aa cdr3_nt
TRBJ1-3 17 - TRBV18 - CASSPFAISSSGNTIYF TGTGCCAGCTCACCGTTCGCCATAAGTAGCTCTGGAAACACCATATATTTT
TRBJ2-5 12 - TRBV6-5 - CASSYPEETQYF TGTGCCAGCAGTTACCCGGAGGAGACCCAGTACTTC
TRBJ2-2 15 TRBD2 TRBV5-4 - CASSLRGGRTGELFF TGTGCCAGCAGCTTGCGGGGGGGCCGAACCGGGGAGCTGTTTTTT
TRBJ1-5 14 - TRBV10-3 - CAISESGGNQPQHF TGTGCCATCAGTGAGTCCGGTGGCAATCAGCCCCAGCATTTT
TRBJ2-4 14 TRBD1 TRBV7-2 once CASSQKGGASSQYF TGTGCCAGCAGCCAAAAAGGGGGCGCTTCAAGTCAGTACTTC
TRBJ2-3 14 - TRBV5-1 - CASSLELLGGTQYF TGCGCCAGCAGCTTGGAACTACTGGGGGGTACGCAGTATTTT
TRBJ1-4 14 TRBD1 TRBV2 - CASRAQGGGEKLFF TGTGCCAGCAGGGCCCAGGGGGGCGGCGAAAAACTGTTTTTT
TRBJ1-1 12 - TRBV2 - CASKREDTEAFF TGTGCCAGCAAACGGGAAGACACTGAAGCTTTCTTT
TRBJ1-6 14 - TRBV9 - CASSAGTVASPLHF TGTGCCAGCAGCGCCGGAACAGTAGCCTCACCCCTCCACTTT
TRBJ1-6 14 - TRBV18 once CASSPGRINSPLHF TGTGCCAGCTCACCAGGCAGGATTAATTCACCCCTCCACTTT
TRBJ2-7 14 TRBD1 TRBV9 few CASSVGSGGYEQYF TGTGCCAGCAGCGTAGGGTCAGGGGGCTACGAGCAGTACTTC
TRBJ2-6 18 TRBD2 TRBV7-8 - CASSFRGGGISGANVLTF TGTGCCAGCAGCTTCCGGGGGGGCGGAATCTCTGGGGCCAACGTCCTGACTTTC
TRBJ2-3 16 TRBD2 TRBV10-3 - CAISESELAGTDTQYF TGTGCCATCAGTGAGTCGGAGCTAGCGGGCACAGATACGCAGTATTTT
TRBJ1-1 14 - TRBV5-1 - CASSSSGFVTEAFF TGCGCCAGCAGCTCGTCCGGGTTTGTGACTGAAGCTTTCTTT
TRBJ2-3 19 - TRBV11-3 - CASSLGLGTQKESTDTQYF TGTGCCAGCAGCCTAGGGTTGGGCACCCAAAAGGAGTCCACAGATACGCAGTATTTT
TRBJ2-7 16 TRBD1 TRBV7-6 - CASSELTGGSSYEQYF TGTGCCAGCAGCGAGTTGACAGGGGGTAGCTCCTACGAGCAGTACTTC
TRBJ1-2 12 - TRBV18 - CASSSGKSGYTF TGTGCCAGCTCCTCCGGGAAGTCTGGCTACACCTTC
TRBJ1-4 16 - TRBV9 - CASSVGPSATNEKLFF TGTGCCAGCAGCGTAGGTCCATCAGCAACTAATGAAAAACTGTTTTTT
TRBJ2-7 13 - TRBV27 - CASSPRTAYEQYF TGTGCCAGCAGTCCCCGGACTGCCTACGAGCAGTACTTC
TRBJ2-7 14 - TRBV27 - CASSLMGGTGEQYF TGTGCCAGCAGTTTGATGGGGGGAACGGGTGAGCAGTACTTC
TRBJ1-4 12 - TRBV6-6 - CASRDNYEKLFF TGTGCCAGCAGGGACAACTATGAAAAACTGTTTTTT
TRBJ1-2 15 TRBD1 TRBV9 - CASSVRQTGAGGYTF TGTGCCAGCAGCGTCCGCCAAACAGGGGCTGGTGGCTACACCTTC
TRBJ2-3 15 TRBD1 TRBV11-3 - CASSRRTGTTDTQYF TGTGCCAGCAGCCGCCGGACAGGGACCACAGATACGCAGTATTTT
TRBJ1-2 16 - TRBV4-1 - CASSQLRDINNYGYTF TGCGCCAGCAGCCAACTCCGGGACATCAATAACTATGGCTACACCTTC
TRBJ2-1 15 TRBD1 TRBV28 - CASSLGTGRYNEQFF TGTGCCAGCAGTTTGGGGACAGGTCGATACAATGAGCAGTTCTTC
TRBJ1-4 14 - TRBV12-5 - CATLGGREGEKLFF TGTGCTACCCTTGGGGGAAGGGAGGGTGAAAAACTGTTTTTT
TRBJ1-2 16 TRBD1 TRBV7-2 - CASSLARAGGSYGYTF TGTGCCAGCAGCTTAGCGAGGGCAGGGGGTAGCTATGGCTACACCTTC
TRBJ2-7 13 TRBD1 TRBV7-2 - CASTPQGVHEQYF TGTGCCAGCACCCCTCAGGGGGTCCACGAGCAGTACTTC
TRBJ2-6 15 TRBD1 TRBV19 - CASSGTVAGANVLTF TGTGCCAGTAGCGGGACAGTGGCTGGGGCCAACGTCCTGACTTTC
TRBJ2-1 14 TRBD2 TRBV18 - CASSPPAGGNEQFF TGTGCCAGCTCACCACCCGCGGGAGGCAATGAGCAGTTCTTC
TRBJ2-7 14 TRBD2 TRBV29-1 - CSAGLGGSSYEQYF TGCAGCGCTGGACTAGGTGGCAGCTCCTACGAGCAGTACTTC
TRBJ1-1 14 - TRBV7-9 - CASSLSDGGTEAFF TGTGCCAGCAGCTTATCGGACGGTGGCACTGAAGCTTTCTTT
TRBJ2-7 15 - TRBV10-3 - CAISDSGGSSYEQYF TGTGCCATCAGTGACAGTGGCGGATCCTCCTACGAGCAGTACTTC
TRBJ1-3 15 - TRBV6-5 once CASSPMGSSGNTIYF TGTGCCAGCAGTCCTATGGGGTCCTCTGGAAACACCATATATTTT
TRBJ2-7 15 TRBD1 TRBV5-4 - CASSLVGTGLHEQYF TGTGCCAGCAGCTTGGTGGGGACAGGGTTACACGAGCAGTACTTC
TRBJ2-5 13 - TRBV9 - CASSVGDQETQYF TGTGCCAGCAGCGTAGGGGACCAAGAGACCCAGTACTTC
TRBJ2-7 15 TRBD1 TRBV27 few CASSLEGQGPYEQYF TGTGCCAGCAGTTTAGAGGGACAGGGCCCCTACGAGCAGTACTTC
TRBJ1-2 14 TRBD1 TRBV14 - CASRRQGAQYGYTF TGTGCCAGCAGGAGACAGGGGGCCCAATATGGCTACACCTTC
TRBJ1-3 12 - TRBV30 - CAWRAGGNTIYF TGTGCCTGGAGGGCCGGGGGAAACACCATATATTTT
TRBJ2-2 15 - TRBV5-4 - CASSLDSSYTGELFF TGTGCCAGCAGCTTGGACAGTAGCTACACCGGGGAGCTGTTTTTT
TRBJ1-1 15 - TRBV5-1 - CASSLALTGNTEAFF TGCGCCAGCAGCTTGGCATTGACAGGGAACACTGAAGCTTTCTTT
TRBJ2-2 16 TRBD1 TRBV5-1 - CASSSTGQGNTGELFF TGCGCCAGCAGCTCCACGGGACAGGGTAACACCGGGGAGCTGTTTTTT
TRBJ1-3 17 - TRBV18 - CASSPNRTAALLNTIYF TGTGCCAGCTCACCCAATAGGACGGCGGCCCTTCTCAACACCATATATTTT
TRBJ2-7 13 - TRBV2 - CASSYRSSYEQYF TGTGCCAGCAGTTACAGGTCTTCCTACGAGCAGTACTTC
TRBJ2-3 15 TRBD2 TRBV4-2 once CASSQAGGLTDTQYF TGTGCCAGCAGCCAGGCGGGGGGCCTGACAGATACGCAGTATTTT
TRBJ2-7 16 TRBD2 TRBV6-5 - CASSYESGSYTYEQYF TGTGCCAGCAGTTACGAGAGCGGGAGCTATACCTACGAGCAGTACTTC
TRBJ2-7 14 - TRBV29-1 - CSVDSPGSTYEQYF TGCAGCGTTGATTCCCCAGGATCAACCTACGAGCAGTACTTC
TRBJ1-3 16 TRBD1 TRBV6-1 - CASSERGQGAGNTIYF TGTGCCAGCAGTGAACGGGGGCAGGGGGCAGGAAACACCATATATTTT
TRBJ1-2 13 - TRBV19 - CASSPDGNYGYTF TGTGCCAGTAGTCCCGACGGCAACTATGGCTACACCTTC
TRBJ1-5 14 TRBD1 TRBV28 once CASRSGTVNQPQHF TGTGCCAGCAGATCCGGGACAGTTAATCAGCCCCAGCATTTT